This T cell receptor beta chain is drawn from a study of cytomegalovirus exposure and HLA in healthy donors. The CDR3 has 17 amino acids. V was shortened by 4 bases and J by 0 bases, with 16 bases between the two germline ends. Germline CDR1 SGHRS, CDR2 YFSETQ. PCR employed 60 Vbeta and 13 Jbeta primers. The table came from immunoSEQ multiplex PCR; TCRdb's copy has only in-frame clones and leaves some out. The table lists about 91,000 clones, about 89% of them singletons. Source material: PBMCs. The clonotype comes from a man in his thirties or forties in good health and CMV-seropositive. The chain employs TRBV5-1 and TRBJ1-4, with a weak D call TRBD1 (5 bases). CDR3 region: CASSGLPGGATNEKLFF. CDR3 DNA: TGCGCCAGCAGCGGGCTGCCCGGGGGTGCAACTAATGAAAAACTGTTTTTT.